The TCR beta chain described here comes from a study of T cell changes during pregnancy in multiple sclerosis. Measured with immunoSEQ multiplex PCR; TCRdb has only the in-frame clones, and not every one. This table holds about 36,000 clones, around 89% found once. V lost 3 bases and J 10 bases, leaving 11 bases between the germline ends. The CDR3 is 12 amino acids. Germline CDR1 is SGDLS and CDR2 is YYNGEE. The chain carries TRBV9 and TRBJ2-1; a weak D match, TRBD2 (5 bases). The origin of this receptor is a female donor with multiple sclerosis, enrolled in a pregnancy study. Sequencing was performed on CD8+ T cells from peripheral blood mononuclear cells, taken in the third trimester of pregnancy. The CDR3 loop reads CASSESSGEQFF. The CDR3 DNA reads TGTGCCAGCAGCGAATCCTCGGGAGAGCAGTTCTTC.